This is a list of T cell receptor beta chains from one sample in a study of blood T cell repertoires in COVID-19. Data came from immunoSEQ multiplex PCR; TCRdb stores just in-frame clones and leaves some out. The sample contains some 210,000 clones, approximately 84% of which appear only once. The sample was peripheral blood. The receptors here all came from a woman in her forties or fifties with active or convalescent COVID-19. CDR3s include the opening cysteine and the closing phenylalanine or tryptophan. Fields, in order: V gene, J gene, CDR3 protein.

v_gene: TRBV6-1
j_gene: TRBJ1-2
CDR3aa: CASSEANTEYYGYTF

v_gene: TRBV19
j_gene: TRBJ1-5
CDR3aa: CASSIESGGNQPQHF

v_gene: TRBV11-2
j_gene: TRBJ2-5
CDR3aa: CASSSVLETQYF

v_gene: TRBV2
j_gene: TRBJ2-5
CDR3aa: CASSGEGGETQYF

v_gene: TRBV5-6
j_gene: TRBJ1-5
CDR3aa: CASSLQGGSDIRSNQPQHF

v_gene: TRBV10-2
j_gene: TRBJ2-1
CDR3aa: CASRPGVYNEQFF

v_gene: TRBV3-1/TRBV3-2
j_gene: TRBJ1-4
CDR3aa: CASSQGGGEKLFF

v_gene: TRBV28
j_gene: TRBJ1-1
CDR3aa: CASNSRRTGYTEAFF

v_gene: TRBV7-9
j_gene: TRBJ2-3
CDR3aa: CASSLRTGGTDTQYF

v_gene: TRBV6-4
j_gene: TRBJ2-6
CDR3aa: CASSVGGAGANVLTF

v_gene: TRBV28
j_gene: TRBJ1-5
CDR3aa: CASREDSDQPQHF

v_gene: TRBV28
j_gene: TRBJ1-3
CDR3aa: CASSFSAGGSGNTIYF

v_gene: TRBV5-6
j_gene: TRBJ1-1
CDR3aa: CASSLGSGLNTEAFF

v_gene: TRBV11-2
j_gene: TRBJ1-1
CDR3aa: CASSHQPTGESEAFF

v_gene: TRBV27
j_gene: TRBJ1-1
CDR3aa: CASSLRPGGTEAFF

v_gene: TRBV11-2
j_gene: TRBJ2-7
CDR3aa: CASSLERGPAYEQYF

v_gene: TRBV27
j_gene: TRBJ2-1
CDR3aa: CASRKLTSGVGRARNEQFF

v_gene: TRBV5-1
j_gene: TRBJ2-5
CDR3aa: CASSLFTSQETQYF

v_gene: TRBV3-1/TRBV3-2
j_gene: TRBJ1-1
CDR3aa: CASSQDAGTGSTEAFF

v_gene: TRBV28
j_gene: TRBJ1-5
CDR3aa: CASRPRGRYNQPQHF

v_gene: TRBV5-1
j_gene: TRBJ1-6
CDR3aa: CASSPGVERNSPLHF

v_gene: TRBV14
j_gene: TRBJ2-7
CDR3aa: CASRPSGGGYEQYF

v_gene: TRBV5-5
j_gene: TRBJ2-1
CDR3aa: CASSLTSTSGVYNEQFF

v_gene: TRBV5-1
j_gene: TRBJ2-7
CDR3aa: CASSLDVRGPSEQYF

v_gene: TRBV28
j_gene: TRBJ1-2
CDR3aa: CASDPPGGNYGYTF

v_gene: TRBV5-1
j_gene: TRBJ1-1
CDR3aa: CASSLDGSGNTEAFF

v_gene: TRBV3-1/TRBV3-2
j_gene: TRBJ2-4
CDR3aa: CASSQDSGTGGYIQYF